This T cell receptor beta chain came from a study of CD8 T cells in ankylosing spondylitis. Study outcomes and limitations: Characteristic, it appeared, of ankylosing spondylitis blood was a TCR beta motif of eight highly homologous variants. Several of the motif variants were reported before in synovial fluid and blood from reactive arthritis.

Quantitative 5'-RACE was performed with molecular barcodes, and it yielded the TCR beta libraries. Using its own MiXCR run on the 5' RACE reads, TCRdb lists one record per CDR3 protein. Among roughly 700,000 distinct CDR3 sequences, under 20% were seen once, and the ten largest hold under 20%. Concerning this clonotype: No antigen is known for it.

V shed 2 bases and J shed 10 bases, with 18 bases lying between them. Germline V gene lookup returns CDR1 SGHAT and CDR2 FQNNGV. There are 15 residues in the CDR3. This clonotype originated in a male donor with ankylosing spondylitis. Sequencing input: blood, either unsorted or a sorted T cell fraction (not recorded which). The gene calls are TRBV11-2 and TRBJ2-1, with D unresolved. CDR3: CASSLFPPSADEQFF. For the CDR3, the DNA is TGTGCCAGCAGCTTATTTCCCCCCTCTGCAGACGAGCAGTTCTTC.